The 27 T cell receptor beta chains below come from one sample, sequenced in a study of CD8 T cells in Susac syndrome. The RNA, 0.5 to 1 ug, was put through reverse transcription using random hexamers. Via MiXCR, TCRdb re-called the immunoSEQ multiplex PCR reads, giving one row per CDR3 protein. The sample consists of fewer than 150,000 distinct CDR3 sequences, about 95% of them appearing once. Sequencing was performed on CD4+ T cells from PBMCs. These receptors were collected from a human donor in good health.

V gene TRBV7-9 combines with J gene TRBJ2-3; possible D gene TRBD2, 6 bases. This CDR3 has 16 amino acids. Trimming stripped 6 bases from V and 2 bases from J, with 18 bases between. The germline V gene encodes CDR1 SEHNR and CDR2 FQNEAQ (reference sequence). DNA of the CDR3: TGTGCCAGCAGTCCCGGTTTAGCGGCTTCCACAGATACGCAGTATTTT. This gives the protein CASSPGLAASTDTQYF.

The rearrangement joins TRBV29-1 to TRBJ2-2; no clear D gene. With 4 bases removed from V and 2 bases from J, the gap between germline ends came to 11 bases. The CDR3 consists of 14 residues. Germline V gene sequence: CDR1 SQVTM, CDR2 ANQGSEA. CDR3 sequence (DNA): TGCAGCGTTGTAATATCCGGTAACACCGGGGAGCTGTTTTTT. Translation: CSVVISGNTGELFF.

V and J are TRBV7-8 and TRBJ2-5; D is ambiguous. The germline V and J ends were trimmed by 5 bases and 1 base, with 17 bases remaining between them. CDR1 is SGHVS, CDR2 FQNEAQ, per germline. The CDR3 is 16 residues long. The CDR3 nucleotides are TGTGCCAGCAGCCCCCCGGCTCCGCCAACCCAAGAGACCCAGTACTTC. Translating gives CASSPPAPPTQETQYF.

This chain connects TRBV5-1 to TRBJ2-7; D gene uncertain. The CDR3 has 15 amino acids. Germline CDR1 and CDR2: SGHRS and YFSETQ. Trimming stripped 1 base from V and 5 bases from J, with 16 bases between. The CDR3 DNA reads TGCGCCAGCAGCTTGCTTACTGGAAGGCTCAACGAGCAGTACTTC. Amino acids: CASSLLTGRLNEQYF.

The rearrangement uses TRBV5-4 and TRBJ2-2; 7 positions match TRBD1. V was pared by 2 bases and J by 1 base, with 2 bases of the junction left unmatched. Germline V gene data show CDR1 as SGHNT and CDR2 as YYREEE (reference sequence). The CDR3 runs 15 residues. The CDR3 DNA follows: TGTGCCAGCAGCTTACGGACAGGGAACACCGGGGAGCTGTTTTTT. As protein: CASSLRTGNTGELFF.

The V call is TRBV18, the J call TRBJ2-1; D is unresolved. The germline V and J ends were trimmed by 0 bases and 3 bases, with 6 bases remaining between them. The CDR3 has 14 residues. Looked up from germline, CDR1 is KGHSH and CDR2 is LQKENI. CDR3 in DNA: TGTGCCAGCTCACCACCGGTTAACTACAATGAGCAGTTCTTC. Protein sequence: CASSPPVNYNEQFF.

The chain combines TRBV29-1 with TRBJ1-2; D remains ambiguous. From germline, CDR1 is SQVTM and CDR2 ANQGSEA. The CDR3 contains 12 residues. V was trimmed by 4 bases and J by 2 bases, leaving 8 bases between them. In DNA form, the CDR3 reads TGCAGCGTTGGATCGAGCAACTATGGCTACACCTTC. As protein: CSVGSSNYGYTF.

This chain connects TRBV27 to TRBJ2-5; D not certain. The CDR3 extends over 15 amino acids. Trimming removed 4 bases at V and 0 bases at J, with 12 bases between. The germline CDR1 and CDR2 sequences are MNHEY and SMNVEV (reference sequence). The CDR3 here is CASSSLSAYQETQYF. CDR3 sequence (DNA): TGTGCCAGCAGTTCCCTTAGTGCATACCAAGAGACCCAGTACTTC.

CDR3 region: CASRGLAGINTQYF. CDR3 nucleotide sequence: TGTGCCAGCAGAGGACTAGCCGGAATAAATACGCAGTATTTT. The rearrangement joins TRBV2 to TRBJ2-3; 8 bases are shared with TRBD2. Trimming at V came to 6 bases and at J to 7 bases, leaving 9 bases not matched to a gene. This CDR3 has 14 residues. CDR1 SNHLY and CDR2 FYNNEI come from the germline V gene.

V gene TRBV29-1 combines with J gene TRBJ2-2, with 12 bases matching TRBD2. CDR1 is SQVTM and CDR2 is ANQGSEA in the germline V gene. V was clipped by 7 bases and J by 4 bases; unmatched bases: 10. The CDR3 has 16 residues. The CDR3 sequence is CSAQTSGSWVTGELFF. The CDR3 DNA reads TGCAGCGCTCAGACTAGCGGGAGTTGGGTCACCGGGGAGCTGTTTTTT.

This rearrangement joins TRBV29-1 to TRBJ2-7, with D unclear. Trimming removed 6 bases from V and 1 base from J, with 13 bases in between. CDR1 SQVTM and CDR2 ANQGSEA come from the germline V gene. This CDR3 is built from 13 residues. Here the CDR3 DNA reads TGCAGCGTCCAGACTGGTTCGTCCTACGAGCAGTACTTC. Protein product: CSVQTGSSYEQYF.

CDR3 DNA: TGCAGTGCTGGGGCCAAAAACATTCAGTACTTC. It codes for CSAGAKNIQYF. The V gene is TRBV20-1, the J gene TRBJ2-4, with D hard to call. CDR1 DFQATT and CDR2 SNEGSKA come from the germline V gene (reference sequence). The CDR3 loop spans 11 amino acids. V was trimmed by 5 bases and J by 1 base, leaving 3 bases between them.

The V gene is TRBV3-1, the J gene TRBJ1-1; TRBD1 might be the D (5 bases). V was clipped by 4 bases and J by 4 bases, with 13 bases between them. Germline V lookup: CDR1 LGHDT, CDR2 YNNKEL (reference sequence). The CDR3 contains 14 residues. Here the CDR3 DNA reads TGTGCCAGCAGCCGGGGCGCGGGATCCACTGAAGCTTTCTTT. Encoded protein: CASSRGAGSTEAFF. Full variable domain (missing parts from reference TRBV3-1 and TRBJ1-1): DTAVSQTPKYLVTQMGNDKSIKCEQNLGHDTMYWYKQDSKKFLKIMFSYNNKELIINETVPNRFSPKSPDKAHLNLHINSLELGDSAVYFCASSRGAGSTEAFFGQGTRLTVV.

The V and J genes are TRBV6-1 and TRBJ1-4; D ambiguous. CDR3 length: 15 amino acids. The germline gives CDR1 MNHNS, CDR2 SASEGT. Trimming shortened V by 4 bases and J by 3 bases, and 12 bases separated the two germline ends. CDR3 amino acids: CASSVTRASNEKLFF. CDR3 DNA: TGTGCCAGCAGTGTAACCCGGGCCTCTAATGAAAAACTGTTTTTT.

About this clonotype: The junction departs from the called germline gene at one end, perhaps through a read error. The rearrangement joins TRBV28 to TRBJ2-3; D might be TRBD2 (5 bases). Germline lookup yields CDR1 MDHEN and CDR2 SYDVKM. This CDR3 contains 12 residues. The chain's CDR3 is CASGGLPGIHGF. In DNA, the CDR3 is TGTGCCAGCGGCGGCCTTCCCGGGATTCACGGTTTT.

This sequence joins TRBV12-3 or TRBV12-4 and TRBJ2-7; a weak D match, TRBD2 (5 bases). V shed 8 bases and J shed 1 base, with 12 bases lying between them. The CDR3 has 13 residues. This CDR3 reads CASGSTSSYEQYF. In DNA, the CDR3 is TGTGCCAGCGGCTCAACTAGTTCCTACGAGCAGTACTTC.

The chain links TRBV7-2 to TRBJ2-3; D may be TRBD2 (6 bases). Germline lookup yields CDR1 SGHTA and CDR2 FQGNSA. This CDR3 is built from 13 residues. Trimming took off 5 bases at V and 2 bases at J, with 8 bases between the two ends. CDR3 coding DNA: TGTGCCAGCAGCCCGGACTACACAGATACGCAGTATTTT. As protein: CASSPDYTDTQYF.

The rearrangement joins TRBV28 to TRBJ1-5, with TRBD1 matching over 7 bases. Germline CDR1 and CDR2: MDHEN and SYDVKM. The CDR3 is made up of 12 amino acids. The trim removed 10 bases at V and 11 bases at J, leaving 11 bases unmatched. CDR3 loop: CAIQASTGAQHF. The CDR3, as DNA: TGTGCCATCCAAGCCTCCACAGGGGCCCAGCATTTT.

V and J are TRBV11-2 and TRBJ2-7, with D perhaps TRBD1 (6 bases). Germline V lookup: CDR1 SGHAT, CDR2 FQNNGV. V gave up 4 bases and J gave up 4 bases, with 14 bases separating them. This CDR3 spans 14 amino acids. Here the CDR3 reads CASSSNYRVYEQYF. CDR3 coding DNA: TGTGCCAGCAGCTCGAATTACAGGGTTTACGAGCAGTACTTC.

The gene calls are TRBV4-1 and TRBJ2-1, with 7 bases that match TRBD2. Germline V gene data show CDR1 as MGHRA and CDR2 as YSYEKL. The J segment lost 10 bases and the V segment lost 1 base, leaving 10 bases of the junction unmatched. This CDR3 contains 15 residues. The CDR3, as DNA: TGCGCCAGCAGCCAAGGGGGGACTACGGGGAGCGAGCAGTTCTTC. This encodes CASSQGGTTGSEQFF.

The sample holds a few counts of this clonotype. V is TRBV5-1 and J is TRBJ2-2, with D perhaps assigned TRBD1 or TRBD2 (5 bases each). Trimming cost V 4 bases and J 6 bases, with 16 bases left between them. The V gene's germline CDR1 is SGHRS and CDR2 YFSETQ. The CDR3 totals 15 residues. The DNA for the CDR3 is TGCGCCAGCAGCCCCGTTGTCCGGGGCTCCGGGGAGCTGTTTTTT. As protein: CASSPVVRGSGELFF.

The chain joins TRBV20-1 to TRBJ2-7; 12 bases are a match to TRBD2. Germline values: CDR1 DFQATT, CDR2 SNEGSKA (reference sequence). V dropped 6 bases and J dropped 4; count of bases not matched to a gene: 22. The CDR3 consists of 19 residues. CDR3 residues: CSAGGGGGNATSGSYEQYF. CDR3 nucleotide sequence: TGCAGTGCCGGCGGGGGAGGGGGCAATGCGACTAGCGGGAGTTACGAGCAGTACTTC.

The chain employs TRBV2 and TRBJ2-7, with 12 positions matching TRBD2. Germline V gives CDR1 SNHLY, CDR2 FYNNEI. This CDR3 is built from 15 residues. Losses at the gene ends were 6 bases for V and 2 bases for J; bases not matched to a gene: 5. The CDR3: CASRDTSGRTYEQYF. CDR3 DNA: TGTGCCAGCAGGGATACTAGCGGGAGGACCTACGAGCAGTACTTC.

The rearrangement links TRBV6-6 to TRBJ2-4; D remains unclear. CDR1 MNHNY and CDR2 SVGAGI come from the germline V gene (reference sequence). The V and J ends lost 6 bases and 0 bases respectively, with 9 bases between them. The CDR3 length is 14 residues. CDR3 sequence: CASRRGEAKNIQYF. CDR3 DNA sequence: TGTGCCAGCAGACGCGGAGAAGCCAAAAACATTCAGTACTTC.

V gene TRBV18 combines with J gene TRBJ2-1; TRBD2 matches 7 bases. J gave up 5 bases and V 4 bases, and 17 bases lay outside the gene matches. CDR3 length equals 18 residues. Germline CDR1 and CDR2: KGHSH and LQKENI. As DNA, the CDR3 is TGTGCCAGCTCACGTAAATCACCGACTAGCCCCAATCACAATGAGCAGTTCTTC. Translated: CASSRKSPTSPNHNEQFF. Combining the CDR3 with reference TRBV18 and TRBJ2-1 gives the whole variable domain NAGVMQNPRHLVRRRGQEARLRCSPMKGHSHVYWYRQLPEEGLKFMVYLQKENIIDESGMPKERFSAEFPKEGPSILRIQQVVRGDSAAYFCASSRKSPTSPNHNEQFFGPGTRLTVL.

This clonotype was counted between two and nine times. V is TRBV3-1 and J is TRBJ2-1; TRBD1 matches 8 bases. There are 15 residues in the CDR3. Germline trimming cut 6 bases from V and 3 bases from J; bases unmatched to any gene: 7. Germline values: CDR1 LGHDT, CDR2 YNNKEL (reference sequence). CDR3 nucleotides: TGTGCCAGCAGTCGCACAGGGGGGAGCTACAATGAGCAGTTCTTC. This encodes CASSRTGGSYNEQFF.

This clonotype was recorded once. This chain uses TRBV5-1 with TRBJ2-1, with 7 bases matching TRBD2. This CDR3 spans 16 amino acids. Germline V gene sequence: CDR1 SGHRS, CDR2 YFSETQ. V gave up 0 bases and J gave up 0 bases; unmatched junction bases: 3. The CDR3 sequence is CASSLAAGDSYNEQFF. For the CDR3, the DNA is TGCGCCAGCAGCTTGGCTGCGGGAGACTCCTACAATGAGCAGTTCTTC.